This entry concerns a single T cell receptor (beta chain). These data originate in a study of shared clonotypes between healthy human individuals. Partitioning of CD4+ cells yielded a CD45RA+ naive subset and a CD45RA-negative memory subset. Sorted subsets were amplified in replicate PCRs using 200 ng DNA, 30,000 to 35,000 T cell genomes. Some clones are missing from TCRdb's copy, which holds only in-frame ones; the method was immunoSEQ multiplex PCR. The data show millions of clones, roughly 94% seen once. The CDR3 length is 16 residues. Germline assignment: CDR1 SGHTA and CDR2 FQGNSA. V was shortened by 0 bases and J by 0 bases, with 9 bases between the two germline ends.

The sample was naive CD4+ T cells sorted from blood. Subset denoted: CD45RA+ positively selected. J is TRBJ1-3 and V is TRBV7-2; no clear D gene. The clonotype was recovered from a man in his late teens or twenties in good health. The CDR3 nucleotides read TGTGCCAGCAGCTTAGCGCCCGACACCTCTGGAAACACCATATATTTT. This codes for CASSLAPDTSGNTIYF. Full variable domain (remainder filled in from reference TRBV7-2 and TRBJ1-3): GAGVSQSPSNKVTEKGKDVELRCDPISGHTALYWYRQSLGQGLEFLIYFQGNSAPDKSGLPSDRFSAERTGGSVSTLTIQRTQQEDSAVYLCASSLAPDTSGNTIYFGEGSWLTVV.